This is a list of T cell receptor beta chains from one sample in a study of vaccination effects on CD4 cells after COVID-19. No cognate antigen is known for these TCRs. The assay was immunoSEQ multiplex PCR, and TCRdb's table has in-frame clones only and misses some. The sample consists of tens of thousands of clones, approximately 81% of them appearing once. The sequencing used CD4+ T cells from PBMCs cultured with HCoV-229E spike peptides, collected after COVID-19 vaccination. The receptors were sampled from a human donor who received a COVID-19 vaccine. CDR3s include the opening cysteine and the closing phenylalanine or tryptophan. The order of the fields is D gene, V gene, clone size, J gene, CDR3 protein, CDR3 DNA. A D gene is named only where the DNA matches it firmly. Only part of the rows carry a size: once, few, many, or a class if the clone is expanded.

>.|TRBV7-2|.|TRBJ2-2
CASSFSVAGELFF
TGTGCCAGCAGCTTCAGTGTCGCCGGGGAGCTGTTTTTT
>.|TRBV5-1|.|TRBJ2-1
CASSFTSYNEQFF
TGCGCCAGCAGCTTCACGTCCTACAATGAGCAGTTCTTC
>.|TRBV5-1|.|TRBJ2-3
CASSLKLAQADTQYF
TGCGCCAGCAGCTTGAAGCTAGCGCAGGCAGATACGCAGTATTTT
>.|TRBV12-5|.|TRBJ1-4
CASANNGVFEKLFF
TGTGCTAGTGCAAATAACGGTGTCTTTGAAAAACTGTTTTTT
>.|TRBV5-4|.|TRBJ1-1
CASSRREGDTEAFF
TGTGCCAGCAGCCGTCGGGAAGGGGACACTGAAGCTTTCTTT
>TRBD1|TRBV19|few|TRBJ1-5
CASSLAGQGAVQPQHF
TGTGCCAGTAGTCTGGCCGGACAGGGGGCAGTTCAGCCCCAGCATTTT
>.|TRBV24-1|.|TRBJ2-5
CATSEGGGGQETQYF
TGTGCCACCAGTGAGGGGGGCGGGGGCCAAGAGACCCAGTACTTC
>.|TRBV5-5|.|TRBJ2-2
CASKGVLNTGELFF
TGTGCCAGCAAAGGGGTGTTGAACACCGGGGAGCTGTTTTTT
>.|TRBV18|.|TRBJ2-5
CASSPGGDGTQYF
TGTGCCAGCTCACCAGGGGGCGACGGGACCCAGTACTTC
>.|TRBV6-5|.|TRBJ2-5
CASSYSGTETQYF
TGTGCCAGCAGTTACTCCGGGACAGAGACCCAGTACTTC
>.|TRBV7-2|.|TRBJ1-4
CASSLKAGVNEKLFF
TGTGCCAGCAGCTTAAAGGCAGGGGTTAATGAAAAACTGTTTTTT
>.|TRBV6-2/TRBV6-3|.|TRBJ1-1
CASIPVPPNTEAFF
TGTGCCAGCATCCCCGTCCCGCCGAACACTGAAGCTTTCTTT
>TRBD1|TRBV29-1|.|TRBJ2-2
CSVLAGTANTGELFF
TGCAGCGTTCTAGCCGGGACAGCGAACACCGGGGAGCTGTTTTTT
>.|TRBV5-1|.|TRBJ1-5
CASSLDGGVNQPQHF
TGCGCCAGCAGCTTGGATGGGGGTGTCAATCAGCCCCAGCATTTT
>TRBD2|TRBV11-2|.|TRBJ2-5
CASTYRASGGEETQYF
TGTGCCAGCACCTACCGGGCGAGCGGGGGTGAAGAGACCCAGTACTTC
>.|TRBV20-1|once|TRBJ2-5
CSVVKETQYF
TGCAGTGTCGTAAAGGAGACCCAGTACTTC
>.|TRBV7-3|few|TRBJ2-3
CASSLRSDRLDTQYF
TGTGCCAGCAGCTTAAGATCCGACCGACTAGATACGCAGTATTTT
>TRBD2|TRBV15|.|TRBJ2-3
CATSKRGGLSSTDTQYF
TGTGCCACCAGTAAGCGGGGGGGCCTCTCTAGCACAGATACGCAGTATTTT
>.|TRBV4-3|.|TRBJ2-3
CASSEQGLRPDTQYF
TGCGCCAGCAGCGAACAGGGTCTGCGCCCGGATACGCAGTATTTT